This T cell receptor beta chain was found in a study of blood T cells in healthy people across ages. Notes on the study in general: Versus aged donors, long-lived donors had higher diversity and more naive CD4+ cells.

PCR was performed a second time for 7 to 11 cycles using a sample-barcoded 5' primer and a J-beta primer mix. Each sample provided no less than 2.5 million CDR3-containing paired-end reads. Each CDR3 protein is one row after TCRdb ran MiXCR on the 5' RACE reads. Altogether about 1,500,000 distinct CDR3 sequences are present, about 40% being singletons, with the ten largest covering less than 8%. This clonotype was seen a handful of times. The antigen is undetermined. At least 6 million PBMCs were isolated per sample. The germline CDR1 and CDR2 sequences are LNHNV and YYDKDF (reference sequence). V was clipped by 4 bases and J by 0 bases; unmatched bases: 3. The CDR3 sequence is 14 residues long.

The receptor was derived from a woman aged 18-29 years in good health. The material sequenced was blood. This rearrangement joins TRBV15 to TRBJ2-7; 7 bases line up with TRBD2. CDR3 residues: CATSTQRGSYEQYF. The CDR3 region has the DNA TGTGCCACCAGCACACAGCGGGGCTCCTACGAGCAGTACTTC.